This T cell receptor beta chain is from a study of PD-L1 blockade in urothelial cancer. The overall study: After treatment start, blood was analyzed at 3 weeks (second dose) and at 6 weeks. Across blood samples, T cells had a median count of 141,255. Study results and limitations: Below-median blood TCR clonality before treatment forecast better survival.

Sequenced by immunoSEQ multiplex PCR; TCRdb stores in-frame clones only, minus some. The table shows over 25,000 clones, with roughly 83% occurring only once. This clone turned up a few times. As yet, its antigen is unknown. Germline CDR1 SGHVS, CDR2 FNYEAQ. This CDR3 region has 15 residues. V was pared by 5 bases and J by 0 bases, with 11 bases between. Time point here: peripheral blood 6 weeks after treatment start. Patient disease was locally advanced or metastatic urothelial carcinoma. The source was PBMCs, collected around atezolizumab (anti-PD-L1) treatment. The receptor was derived from a man between 70 and 80 years old with urothelial cancer. The chain links TRBV7-6 to TRBJ1-3; D is possibly TRBD1 (6 bases). CDR3 DNA: TGTGCCAGCAGCCTGACAGGCGACTCTGGAAACACCATATATTTT. This gives the protein CASSLTGDSGNTIYF.